Listed here is a single T cell receptor beta chain. No antigen is known for it. The primer mix had 60 Vbeta and 13 Jbeta primers. Here immunoSEQ multiplex PCR was the method, and the copy in TCRdb shows in-frame clones only, minus some. The sample contains roughly 120,000 clones, about four fifths of which appear only once. Per the germline V gene, CDR1 is SGDLS and CDR2 is YYNGEE. V was clipped by 3 bases and J by 4 bases; unmatched bases: 9. The length of the CDR3 is 16 residues. This entry comes from a study of cytomegalovirus exposure and HLA in healthy donors. Study outcomes and limitations: Among TCR sequences, most were rare, though some public TCRs appeared in many donors. Sequences of the TCR beta chain were said to predict the HLA-A and HLA-B alleles of most subjects accurately. Reports showed the classifier diagnosing cytomegalovirus status with high specificity and sensitivity.

The TCR comes from a male donor in good health and CMV-seropositive. This sequence joins TRBV9 and TRBJ2-7; 11 bases line up with TRBD2. The sample taken for sequencing was PBMCs. CDR3 residues: CASSEGLGTSGYEQYF. The DNA for the CDR3 is TGTGCCAGCAGCGAAGGCCTCGGGACTAGCGGTTACGAGCAGTACTTC.